One and the same sample provided the 14 T cell receptor beta chains below, sequenced in a study of tissue T cells after allogeneic stem cell transplantation. Sequencing was performed with immunoSEQ multiplex PCR; in TCRdb, only in-frame clones are kept and a portion is missing. The sample shows about 4,000 clones, approximately 50% of them seen only once. Time point given: mouse harvest day 7 after allogeneic transplant. Each mouse received 10^7 T-cell-depleted marrow cells plus 10^6 splenic CD5+ T cells by tail vein. Material for sequencing was gut tissue. These TCRs come from a female BALB/c mouse given C57BL/6 T cells with graft-versus-host disease after an allogeneic hematopoietic cell transplant.

For this clone: Germline and genes here are mouse. CDR3 in amino acids: CASSLEGTNTEVFF. The part of the CDR3 DNA that was read is TGTGCCAGCAGTCTGGAGGGGACAAACACAGAAGTCTTC. The rearrangement links TRBV26 to TRBJ1-1, with a possible D match to TRBD1 (5 bases). The read ends 1 residue shy of where the CDR3 ends; the end is completed using the germline J gene. Trimming removed 2 bases at V and 0 bases at J, with 7 bases between. This CDR3 comprises 14 residues. The germline gives CDR1 KGHPV, CDR2 FQNQEV (reference sequence).

Concerning this clone: The gene names here belong to mouse. From the germline J gene comes the end of the CDR3, since the read stops 1 residue before it. The rearrangement uses TRBV2 and TRBJ2-7, with 9 nucleotides matching TRBD2. This CDR3 contains 15 residues. CDR1 LGHNA and CDR2 YSYQKL come from the germline V gene. V trimming: 3 bases; J trimming: 0 bases; junction bases outside the gene matches: 3. The CDR3 reads CASSHGLGSSYEQYF. The covered CDR3 bases are TGTGCCAGCAGCCACGGACTGGGGAGCTCCTATGAACAGTAC.

In regard to this clone: Gene names refer to mouse genes. The read terminates 1 residue before the CDR3 end, so the remaining end is supplied by the germline J gene. The rearrangement uses TRBV16 and TRBJ2-4; 7 bases align to TRBD2. V was clipped by 5 bases and J by 0 bases; unmatched bases: 5. This CDR3 has 15 amino acids. Germline V lookup: CDR1 SGHSA, CDR2 FRNQAP. The part of the CDR3 DNA that was read is TGTGCAAGCAGCCCGTACTGGGGAAGTCAAAACACCTTGTAC. Translating it yields CASSPYWGSQNTLY. The full CDR3 sequence reads CASSPYWGSQNTLYF.

Concerning this clone itself: The germline and genes are mouse ones. The sequenced fragment ends 1 residue before the CDR3 boundary, so the rest is inferred from the germline J gene. The chain employs TRBV16 and TRBJ2-5; D uncertain. Deletions cut 0 bases from V and 0 bases from J, with 4 bases between. Per the germline V gene, CDR1 is SGHSA and CDR2 is FRNQAP. CDR3 size: 14 residues. Partial CDR3 DNA: TGTGCAAGCAGCTTAGAGGGTAACCAAGACACCCAGTAC. It specifies CASSLEGNQDTQY. The whole CDR3 is CASSLEGNQDTQYF.

Turning to this clone: Genes and germline are mouse. The read gets to within 1 residue of the CDR3 end, and the germline J gene fills in the rest. This chain links TRBV13-3 with TRBJ2-1; 14 nucleotides align to TRBD2. This CDR3 has 16 residues. V lost 4 bases and J lost 3; bases outside the gene matches: 3. Germline V lookup: CDR1 NNHDY, CDR2 SYVADS. CDR3 DNA, as far as it was read: TGTGCCAGCAGTAGGGACTGGGGGGGCGCCTATGCTGAGCAGTTC. Translation: CASSRDWGGAYAEQF. The full CDR3 is CASSRDWGGAYAEQFF.

Concerning this clone: Gene and germline names: mouse. The missing CDR3 end, 1 residue past where the read stops, is filled in from the germline J gene. Distinct nucleotide sequences in the sample also encode this CDR3. This chain connects TRBV13-2 to TRBJ2-7, with a weak D call TRBD2 (7 bases). Germline loops: CDR1 NNHNN, CDR2 SYGAGS (reference sequence). The CDR3 extends over 14 amino acids. The V and J ends lost 2 bases and 3 bases respectively, with 12 bases between them. The CDR3 is CASGEGGGDYEQYF. The DNA read from the CDR3 is TGTGCCAGCGGTGAGGGAGGGGGGGACTATGAACAGTAC.

Details on this clone: Mouse gene names and germline throughout. The CDR3 is cut off 1 residue early in the read; its end comes from the germline J gene. The J gene is TRBJ2-7, the V gene TRBV3, with 13 bases identical to TRBD2. Germline V gives CDR1 SNHLY, CDR2 FYNGKV (reference sequence). The ends lost 5 bases at V and 7 bases at J; junction bases unmatched: 5. The CDR3 is made up of 14 amino acids. CDR3 DNA, as far as it was read: TGTGCCAGCAGCCCGGACTGGGGGGGCCGGGAACAGTAC. It is translated as CASSPDWGGREQY. The full CDR3 protein reads CASSPDWGGREQYF.

In the case of this clone: Gene and germline names: mouse. The sequenced fragment ends 1 residue before the CDR3 boundary, so the rest is inferred from the germline J gene. V gene TRBV23 combines with J gene TRBJ2-4. Germline CDR1 and CDR2: KGHTA and FQNQQP. The CDR3 length is 13 residues. CDR3 bases read: TGCTCCAGCAGCCCCGGGGGACGAAACACCTTGTAC. Translation gives CSSSPGGRNTLY. The whole CDR3 protein reads CSSSPGGRNTLYF.

Worth noting for this clone: Mouse names are used for the genes. CDR3 DNA, as far as it was read: TGTGCCAGCAGCTTAGTGACAGGGAGAGTCTTC. Protein sequence: CASSLVTGRVF. The entire CDR3 sequence reads CASSLVTGRVFF. The V gene is TRBV3, the J gene TRBJ1-1; 7 bases are a match to TRBD1. The read terminates 1 residue ahead of where the CDR3 ends, so the germline J gene completes it. Germline CDR1 SNHLY, CDR2 FYNGKV (reference sequence). V lost 1 base and J lost 10; bases outside the gene matches: 3. CDR3 length equals 12 residues.

A remark on this clone: Gene names are the mouse ones. The read falls 1 residue short of the CDR3 end, and the missing part is taken from the germline J gene. The rearrangement uses TRBV3 and TRBJ1-4, with a weak D call TRBD1 (5 bases). This CDR3 region has 15 residues. Trimming took 4 bases from V and 0 from J, leaving 9 bases between them. The germline CDR1 and CDR2 sequences are SNHLY and FYNGKV (reference sequence). CDR3 amino acids: CASSWQGFSNERLFF. The CDR3 DNA, read in part, is TGTGCCAGCAGCTGGCAGGGATTTTCCAACGAAAGATTATTT.

Details on this clone: These gene names are mouse names. The read gets to within 1 residue of the CDR3 end, and the germline J gene fills in the rest. This rearrangement joins TRBV3 to TRBJ1-3; no definite D call. This CDR3 has 15 amino acids. Deletions cut 1 base from V and 2 bases from J, with 9 bases between. Germline assignment: CDR1 SNHLY and CDR2 FYNGKV (reference sequence). CDR3 bases read: TGTGCCAGCAGCTTAGGAGGGAGAGCTGGAAATACGCTCTAT. Translated: CASSLGGRAGNTLY. The full CDR3 sequence reads CASSLGGRAGNTLYF. Full variable domain (missing parts from reference TRBV3 and TRBJ1-3): GPKVLQIPSHQIIDMGQMVTLNCDPVSNHLYFYWYKQILGQQMEFLVNFYNGKVMEKSKLFKDQFSVERPDGSYFTLKIQPTALEDSAVYFCASSLGGRAGNTLYFGEGSRLIVV.

In the case of this clone: Germline and genes: mouse. The CDR3 end is not reached by the read, which stops 1 residue before it; the germline J gene fills it in. This chain links TRBV4 with TRBJ2-1; D call uncertain. This CDR3 spans 13 amino acids. V dropped 4 bases and J dropped 7 bases, with 11 bases sitting between them. Germline CDR1 is LGHDT and CDR2 is YNNKQL (reference sequence). The CDR3 bases that were read are TGTGCCAGCAGCTGGGGAGGATGGGCTGAGCAGTTC. Translation: CASSWGGWAEQF. The entire CDR3 protein is CASSWGGWAEQFF.

Concerning this clone: Germline and genes here are mouse. From the germline J gene comes the end of the CDR3, since the read stops 1 residue before it. The chain uses TRBV1 and TRBJ2-7; D not resolved. V lost 1 base, J lost 4 bases, and 5 bases lay in between. The germline V gene has CDR1 NSQYPW and CDR2 LRSPGD (reference sequence). This CDR3 is built from 12 residues. The CDR3 DNA, read in part, is TGCACCTGCAGTGCAGCCAGATATGAACAGTAC. This codes for CTCSAARYEQY. The entire CDR3 sequence reads CTCSAARYEQYF.

The count of this clone is one. Any gene name here is a mouse gene name. The read finishes 1 residue shy of the CDR3 end, and the germline J gene is used to complete it. This sequence joins TRBV16 and TRBJ2-1; 10 bases are shared with TRBD2. Looked up from germline, CDR1 is SGHSA and CDR2 is FRNQAP. The junction had 1 base not matched to a gene; V was cut back by 1 base and J by 1 base. The CDR3 is 16 amino acids. Partial CDR3 DNA: TGTGCAAGCAGCTTAGCTGGGGGGGCGAACTATGCTGAGCAGTTC. Its protein product is CASSLAGGANYAEQF. The whole CDR3 sequence reads CASSLAGGANYAEQFF.